This entry lists 30 T cell receptor beta chains sequenced from one sample in a study of response to subunit inactivated influenza vaccine. TCRdb itself ran the RT-PCR reads through MiXCR, one entry per CDR3 protein. This table holds around 580,000 distinct CDR3 sequences, roughly 10% found once. The input for sequencing was PBMCs from blood, taken on the day of vaccination. All receptors derive from a middle-aged man who received an inactivated influenza vaccine.

This clonotype was detected a few times. The V and J genes are TRBV11-2 and TRBJ2-1; the match to TRBD1 covers 7 bases. The CDR3 runs to 14 residues. Trimming at V came to 6 bases and at J to 4 bases, leaving 6 bases not matched to a gene. Germline V gives CDR1 SGHAT, CDR2 FQNNGV. CDR3 sequence: CASRSPGQYNEQFF. For the CDR3, the DNA is TGTGCCAGCAGGTCACCGGGACAGTACAATGAGCAGTTCTTC. The full variable domain, in which reference TRBV11-2 and TRBJ2-1 provide the parts outside the CDR3, is EAGVAQSPRYKIIEKRQSVAFWCNPISGHATLYWYQQILGQGPKLLIQFQNNGVVDDSQLPKDRFSAERLKGVDSTLKIQPAKLEDSAVYLCASRSPGQYNEQFFGPGTRLTVL.

This chain uses TRBV11-2 with TRBJ2-4; D gene uncertain. CDR1 and CDR2 (germline): SGHAT, FQNNGV. V was pared by 5 bases and J by 15 bases, with 17 bases between. CDR3 length: 12 amino acids. The CDR3: CASSPLSGLGYF. The CDR3 region has the DNA TGTGCCAGCAGCCCTCTTTCAGGCCTCGGGTACTTC.

There are a few counts of this clonotype. The rearrangement links TRBV7-2 to TRBJ1-2; D possibly corresponds to TRBD1 (6 bases). V dropped 0 bases and J dropped 4 bases, with 18 bases sitting between them. Germline CDR1 is SGHTA and CDR2 is FQGNSA. CDR3 size: 17 residues. The chain's CDR3 is CASSLAYINTGSYGYTF. In DNA form, the CDR3 reads TGTGCCAGCAGCTTAGCCTACATTAACACAGGGAGCTATGGCTACACCTTC.

The sample holds many counts of this clonotype. The chain is built from TRBV4-2 and TRBJ2-7; TRBD2 is a possible D gene (5 bases). Germline CDR1 and CDR2: LGHNA and YNFKEQ. The length of the CDR3 is 15 residues. V lost 0 bases, J lost 5 bases, and 14 bases lay in between. For the CDR3, the DNA is TGTGCCAGCAGCCAAGATAAAGCTAATAGCGACGAGCAGTACTTC. Translated: CASSQDKANSDEQYF.

The chain links TRBV29-1 to TRBJ2-1; D may be TRBD2 (5 bases). CDR1 is SQVTM, CDR2 ANQGSEA, per germline. The CDR3 is made up of 12 amino acids. V lost 6 bases and J 3 bases, leaving 9 bases between the germline ends. In DNA, the CDR3 is TGCAGCGTGGACCGGGACTACAATGAGCAGTTCTTC. This encodes CSVDRDYNEQFF.

In this sample, this clonotype turned up many times. The genes are TRBV29-1 and TRBJ1-3; D might be TRBD1 (6 bases). The CDR3 extends over 13 amino acids. Germline CDR1 and CDR2: SQVTM and ANQGSEA. Trimming removed 6 bases from V and 3 bases from J, with 12 bases in between. CDR3 region: CSVGTSNGNTIYF. In nucleotides, the CDR3 is TGCAGCGTCGGGACATCCAATGGAAACACCATATATTTT.

This clonotype was seen many times. V and J are TRBV7-8 and TRBJ2-3, with TRBD1 identical over 7 bases. Looked up from germline, CDR1 is SGHVS and CDR2 is FQNEAQ. This CDR3 comprises 16 residues. V lost 5 bases to trimming and J lost 3 bases; unmatched junction nucleotides: 11. CDR3 region: CASSNPGTVNTDTQYF. CDR3 bases: TGTGCCAGCAGCAATCCCGGGACAGTAAATACAGATACGCAGTATTTT.

The chain links TRBV7-9 to TRBJ2-3; D ambiguous. Germline V CDR1 and CDR2: SEHNR, FQNEAQ (reference sequence). CDR3 length: 13 residues. Trimming stripped 2 bases from V and 4 bases from J, with 7 bases between. CDR3 in amino acids: CASSLLVADTQYF. Here the CDR3 DNA reads TGTGCCAGCAGCTTACTAGTTGCAGATACGCAGTATTTT.

This clonotype was counted between two and nine times. The chain carries TRBV15 and TRBJ2-5, with D possibly being TRBD2 (5 bases). The V gene lost 0 bases and the J gene lost 1 base, with 15 bases spanning the gap. The CDR3 spans 17 residues. CDR1 LNHNV and CDR2 YYDKDF come from the germline V gene (reference sequence). Here the CDR3 DNA reads TGTGCCACCAGCAGAGATGGGTTACAAGGACTCCAAGAGACCCAGTACTTC. Protein product: CATSRDGLQGLQETQYF.

This clonotype was observed a few times. The chain employs TRBV29-1 and TRBJ1-2, with a possible D match to TRBD1 (6 bases). V dropped 6 bases and J dropped 6 bases, with 11 bases sitting between them. The CDR3 totals 11 residues. Germline loops: CDR1 SQVTM, CDR2 ANQGSEA. The CDR3 reads CSVRGVNGYTF. CDR3 coding DNA: TGCAGCGTGAGGGGGGTAAATGGCTACACCTTC.

The chain couples TRBV10-3 to TRBJ2-2; 10 bases are shared with TRBD2. The CDR3 is 21 amino acids. V dropped 4 bases and J dropped 2; count of bases not matched to a gene: 19. The V gene's germline CDR1 is ENHRY and CDR2 SYGVKD. CDR3 protein: CAISGSRITSGEPHNTGELFF. The CDR3 region has the DNA TGTGCCATCAGTGGATCTCGTATTACTAGCGGGGAACCCCATAACACCGGGGAGCTGTTTTTT.

This clonotype was seen a handful of times. The chain combines TRBV15 with TRBJ2-1; 9 nucleotides match TRBD2. Germline V gives CDR1 LNHNV, CDR2 YYDKDF (reference sequence). The CDR3 consists of 17 residues. With 3 bases clipped from V and 1 base from J, the junction kept 7 bases outside the gene matches. The CDR3 loop reads CATSRGSGRGSYNEQFF. CDR3 in DNA: TGTGCCACCAGCAGGGGTAGCGGGAGAGGGTCCTACAATGAGCAGTTCTTC. The full variable domain, in which reference TRBV15 and TRBJ2-1 provide the parts outside the CDR3, is DAMVIQNPRYQVTQFGKPVTLSCSQTLNHNVMYWYQQKSSQAPKLLFHYYDKDFNNEADTPDNFQSRRPNTSFCFLDIRSPGLGDTAMYLCATSRGSGRGSYNEQFFGPGTRLTVL.

This clonotype was recorded a few times. The chain links TRBV5-1 to TRBJ2-3; 11 bases align to TRBD2. Germline V CDR1 and CDR2: SGHRS, YFSETQ. The CDR3 spans 16 residues. Trimming at V came to 1 base and at J to 5 bases, leaving 6 bases not matched to a gene. The chain's CDR3 is CASSLMTSGVGDTQYF. The CDR3 DNA is TGCGCCAGCAGCTTGATGACTAGCGGGGTTGGAGATACGCAGTATTTT.

There are many counts of this clonotype. The rearrangement links TRBV29-1 to TRBJ2-2, with TRBD1 identical over 7 bases. The CDR3 covers 13 residues. V gave up 5 bases and J gave up 2 bases; unmatched junction bases: 2. Germline CDR1 and CDR2: SQVTM and ANQGSEA. CDR3 nucleotides: TGCAGCGTTCGACAGGGTAACACCGGGGAGCTGTTTTTT. Its translation: CSVRQGNTGELFF.

The CDR3 coding sequence is TGCGCCAGCAGCCGCCGGGTCACCGGGGAGCTGTTTTTT. Protein: CASSRRVTGELFF. J is TRBJ2-2 and V is TRBV5-1; the D is unclear. Between the trimmed V and J ends, which lost 4 bases and 4 bases, there was a span of 8 bases. There are 13 residues in the CDR3. Germline-derived CDR1 and CDR2 are SGHRS and YFSETQ.

This chain joins TRBV4-1 and TRBJ2-2, with no clear D. Between the trimmed V and J ends, which lost 0 bases and 6 bases, there was a span of 14 bases. CDR1 and CDR2 (germline): MGHRA, YSYEKL. This CDR3 comprises 16 residues. The CDR3 loop reads CASSQDSGRWAGELFF. For the CDR3, the DNA is TGCGCCAGCAGCCAAGATTCCGGACGCTGGGCCGGGGAGCTGTTTTTT.

In this sample, this clonotype turned up a few times. This chain links TRBV30 with TRBJ1-5; 7 nucleotides align to TRBD1. Trimming removed 0 bases from V and 7 bases from J; junction bases left unmatched: 3. Germline V gives CDR1 GTSNPN, CDR2 SVGIG (reference sequence). This CDR3 is 13 amino acids long. As DNA, the CDR3 is TGTGCCTGGAGTGTACAGGGGCGACAGCCCCAGCATTTT. Residues: CAWSVQGRQPQHF.

The chain recombines TRBV4-3 with TRBJ2-7; D not resolved. The CDR3 spans 13 residues. V gave up 1 base and J gave up 3 bases, with 7 bases separating them. Germline V lookup: CDR1 LGHNA, CDR2 YSLEER. CDR3 coding DNA: TGCGCCAGCAGCCAAGCAGGAGACTACGAGCAGTACTTC. Residues: CASSQAGDYEQYF.

The chain joins TRBV12-3 or TRBV12-4 to TRBJ1-5, with D maybe TRBD1 (5 bases). CDR3 length: 15 residues. V lost 6 bases to trimming and J lost 6 bases, with 18 bases between them. The CDR3 DNA is TGTGCCAGCAGCACTGGGACCGGGTCTCGTCAGCCCCAGCATTTT. It codes for CASSTGTGSRQPQHF.

This clonotype was counted only a few times. This chain links TRBV6-2 or TRBV6-3 with TRBJ2-3; 11 bases are shared with TRBD2. The CDR3 contains 17 residues. With 0 bases clipped from V and 5 bases from J, the junction kept 7 bases outside the gene matches. The germline V gene encodes CDR1 MNHEY and CDR2 SVGEGT. As DNA, the CDR3 is TGTGCCAGCAGTTACTCTGTGACTAGCGGGGTGAAAGATACGCAGTATTTT. Encoded protein: CASSYSVTSGVKDTQYF.

This clonotype was counted only a few times. J is TRBJ1-2 and V is TRBV6-4; D perhaps matches TRBD1 (5 bases). V shed 10 bases and J shed 8 bases, with 17 bases lying between them. CDR3 size: 12 residues. Germline V lookup: CDR1 MRHNA, CDR2 SNTAGT. As DNA, the CDR3 is TGTGCCACCTACTCTTCTAAGGGGGGCTACACCTTC. It is translated as CATYSSKGGYTF.

The gene calls are TRBV6-1 and TRBJ1-2, with 7 nucleotides matching TRBD1. With 8 bases clipped from V and 10 bases from J, the junction kept 10 bases outside the gene matches. Per germline, CDR1 MNHNS and CDR2 SASEGT. The CDR3 runs to 12 residues. The CDR3 region is CASDRDRSYYTF. In nucleotides, the CDR3 is TGTGCCAGCGACCGGGACAGAAGTTACTACACCTTC.

CDR3 in DNA: TGTGCCAGCAGCTTAATGGGATCTAGCGGGAGGACGGAGACCCAGTACTTC. The encoded protein is CASSLMGSSGRTETQYF. This chain connects TRBV7-3 to TRBJ2-5; 11 bases fit TRBD2. CDR1 is SGHTA and CDR2 is FQGTGA in the germline V gene. The CDR3 runs 17 residues. V was pared by 1 base and J by 5 bases, with 9 bases of the junction left unmatched.

This clonotype was seen a handful of times. The chain has TRBV27 and TRBJ2-1; TRBD1 matches at 10 bases. The CDR3 consists of 17 residues. V lost 3 bases, J lost 7 bases, and 12 bases stayed unmatched. Germline V gives CDR1 MNHEY, CDR2 SMNVEV (reference sequence). CDR3 DNA sequence: TGTGCCAGCAGTTTGACGGGGGTGGGACAGGGGTGGAATGAGCAGTTCTTC. Its protein is CASSLTGVGQGWNEQFF.

The chain uses TRBV24-1 and TRBJ2-2; the D gene is possibly TRBD2 (6 bases). The CDR3 has 14 amino acids. CDR1 and CDR2 (germline): KGHDR, SFDVKD. The germline V and J ends were trimmed by 5 bases and 6 bases, with 12 bases remaining between them. CDR3 nucleotides: TGTGCCACCAGTGTCACGGGGGTGGCCGGGGAGCTGTTTTTT. This codes for CATSVTGVAGELFF.

This clonotype was recorded many times. The chain employs TRBV12-3 or TRBV12-4 and TRBJ1-2; TRBD1 might be the D (5 bases). The CDR3 is 13 residues long. The V gene lost 4 bases and the J gene lost 3 bases, with 9 bases spanning the gap. The CDR3 reads CASSSVGDYGYTF. The CDR3 DNA reads TGTGCCAGCAGTTCAGTAGGGGACTATGGCTACACCTTC.

The chain recombines TRBV11-2 with TRBJ2-7, with TRBD2 identical over 7 bases. Trimming at V came to 6 bases and at J to 0 bases, leaving 11 bases not matched to a gene. The CDR3 runs to 16 residues. The germline gives CDR1 SGHAT, CDR2 FQNNGV. The CDR3 loop reads CASRLVWGGSSYEQYF. As DNA, the CDR3 is TGTGCCAGCAGACTAGTGTGGGGGGGGAGCTCCTACGAGCAGTACTTC.

The chain recombines TRBV7-2 with TRBJ2-5; 7 bases line up with TRBD2. This CDR3 is built from 14 residues. The germline CDR1 and CDR2 sequences are SGHTA and FQGNSA. The junction had 3 bases not matched to a gene; V was cut back by 4 bases and J by 1 base. CDR3 residues: CASSSQRGQETQYF. In nucleotides, the CDR3 is TGTGCCAGCAGCTCCCAGCGGGGCCAAGAGACCCAGTACTTC.

This clonotype was picked up a small number of times. This chain connects TRBV4-2 to TRBJ2-7, with 10 bases identical to TRBD2. The CDR3 has 14 amino acids. Germline assignment: CDR1 LGHNA and CDR2 YNFKEQ. Trimming cost V 3 bases and J 9 bases; bases outside gene matches: 8. CDR3: CASSHDGTSVGQYF. CDR3 sequence (DNA): TGTGCCAGCAGCCATGACGGGACTAGCGTGGGGCAGTACTTC.

The table lists this clonotype with a few counts. This rearrangement joins TRBV6-1 to TRBJ2-7; 7 nucleotides agree with TRBD1. The CDR3 consists of 15 residues. Germline V gene data show CDR1 as MNHNS and CDR2 as SASEGT. V shed 6 bases and J 4 bases; nucleotides not matched to a gene: 12. For the CDR3, the DNA is TGTGCCAGCAGCCTTGACCCGACAGGGAGTTACGAGCAGTACTTC. Translated: CASSLDPTGSYEQYF.